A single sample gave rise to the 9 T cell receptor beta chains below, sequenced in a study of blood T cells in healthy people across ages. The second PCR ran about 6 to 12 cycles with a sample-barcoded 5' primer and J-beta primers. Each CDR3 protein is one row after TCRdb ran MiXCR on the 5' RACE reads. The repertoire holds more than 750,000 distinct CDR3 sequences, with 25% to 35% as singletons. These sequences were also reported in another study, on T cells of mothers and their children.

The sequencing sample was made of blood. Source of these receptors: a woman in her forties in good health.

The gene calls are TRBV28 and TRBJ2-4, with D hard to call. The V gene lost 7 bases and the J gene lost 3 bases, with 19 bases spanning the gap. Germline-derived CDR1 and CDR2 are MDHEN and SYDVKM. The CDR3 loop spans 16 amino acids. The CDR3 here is CASTPVAARGKNIQYF. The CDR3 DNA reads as TGTGCCAGCACTCCTGTGGCGGCCAGAGGCAAAAACATTCAGTACTTC.

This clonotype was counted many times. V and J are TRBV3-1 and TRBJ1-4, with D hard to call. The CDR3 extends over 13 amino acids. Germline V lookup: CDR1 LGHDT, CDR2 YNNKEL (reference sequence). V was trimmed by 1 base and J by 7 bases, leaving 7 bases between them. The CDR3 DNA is TGTGCCAGCAGCCAAGCCCGTATTGAAAAACTGTTTTTT. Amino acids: CASSQARIEKLFF. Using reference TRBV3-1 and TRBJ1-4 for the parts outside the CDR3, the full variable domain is DTAVSQTPKYLVTQMGNDKSIKCEQNLGHDTMYWYKQDSKKFLKIMFSYNNKELIINETVPNRFSPKSPDKAHLNLHINSLELGDSAVYFCASSQARIEKLFFGSGTQLSVL.

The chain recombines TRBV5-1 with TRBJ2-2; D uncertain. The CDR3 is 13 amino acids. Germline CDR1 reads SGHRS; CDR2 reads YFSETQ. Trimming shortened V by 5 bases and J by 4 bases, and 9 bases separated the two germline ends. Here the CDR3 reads CASRPPRTGELFF. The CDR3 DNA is TGCGCCAGCAGGCCTCCCCGCACCGGGGAGCTGTTTTTT.

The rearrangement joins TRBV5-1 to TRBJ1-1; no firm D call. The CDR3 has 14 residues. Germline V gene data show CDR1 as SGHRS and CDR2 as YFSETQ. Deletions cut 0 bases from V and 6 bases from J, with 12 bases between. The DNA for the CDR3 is TGCGCCAGCAGCTTGGGCGCGGGCAACGCTGAAGCTTTCTTT. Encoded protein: CASSLGAGNAEAFF.

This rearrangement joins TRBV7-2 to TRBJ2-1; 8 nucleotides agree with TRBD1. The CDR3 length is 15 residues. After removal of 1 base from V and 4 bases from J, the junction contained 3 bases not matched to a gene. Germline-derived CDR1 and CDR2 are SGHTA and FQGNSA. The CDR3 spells CASSLEGQVYNEQFF. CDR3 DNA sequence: TGTGCCAGCAGCTTAGAGGGACAGGTTTACAATGAGCAGTTCTTC.

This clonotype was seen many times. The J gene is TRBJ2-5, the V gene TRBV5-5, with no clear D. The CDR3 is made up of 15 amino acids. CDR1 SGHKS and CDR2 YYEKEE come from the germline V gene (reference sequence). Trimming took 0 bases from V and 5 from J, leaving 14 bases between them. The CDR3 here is CASSLEVARRETQYF. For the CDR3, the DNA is TGTGCCAGCAGCTTGGAGGTAGCCCGCCGGGAGACCCAGTACTTC.

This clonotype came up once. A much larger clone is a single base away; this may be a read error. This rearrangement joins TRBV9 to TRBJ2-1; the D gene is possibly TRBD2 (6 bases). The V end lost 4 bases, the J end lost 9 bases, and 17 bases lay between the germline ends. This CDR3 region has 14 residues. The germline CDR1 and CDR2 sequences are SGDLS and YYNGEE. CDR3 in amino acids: CASSPGGERGEQFF. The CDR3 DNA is TGTGCCAGCAGCCCCGGGGGAGAACGAGGTGAGCAGTTCTTC.

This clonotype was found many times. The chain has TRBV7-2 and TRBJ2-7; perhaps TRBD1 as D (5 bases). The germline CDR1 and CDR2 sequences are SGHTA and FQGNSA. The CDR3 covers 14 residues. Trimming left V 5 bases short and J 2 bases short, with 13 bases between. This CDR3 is CASSPGRGPYEQYF. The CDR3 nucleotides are TGTGCCAGCAGCCCTGGAAGGGGTCCCTACGAGCAGTACTTC. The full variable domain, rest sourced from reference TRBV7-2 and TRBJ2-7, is GAGVSQSPSNKVTEKGKDVELRCDPISGHTALYWYRQSLGQGLEFLIYFQGNSAPDKSGLPSDRFSAERTGGSVSTLTIQRTQQEDSAVYLCASSPGRGPYEQYFGPGTRLTVT.

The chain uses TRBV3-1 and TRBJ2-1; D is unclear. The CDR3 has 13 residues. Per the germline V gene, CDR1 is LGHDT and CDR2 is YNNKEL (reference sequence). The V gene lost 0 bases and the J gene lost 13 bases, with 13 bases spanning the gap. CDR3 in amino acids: CASSQENLETQFF. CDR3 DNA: TGTGCCAGCAGCCAAGAAAATTTAGAGACCCAGTTCTTC.